This entry lists 11 T cell receptor beta chains sequenced from one sample in a study of cytomegalovirus exposure and HLA in healthy donors (TCRdb year 2017). Library creation used the immunoSEQ multiplex PCR assay. For the multiplex PCR, a mixture combining 60 forward primers for TCR Vbeta segments and 13 reverse primers for TCR Jbeta segments was used. In TCRdb, the immuneACCESS table is reduced to in-frame sequences with V and J assigned. These tables do not hold every clone; where another copy was compared, an unresolved V gene accounts for under half, and the others remain unexplained. The sample data list 130,000 or so clones, and approximately 71% of these were observed just once. Approximately 3.2% of the sample belongs to the ten largest clones. Material for sequencing was PBMCs. The source of these receptors is a man aged 40-50 years in good health and CMV-seronegative.

V and J are TRBV11-2 and TRBJ1-2; a possible D gene is TRBD1 (6 bases). V lost 4 bases, J lost 1 base, and 16 bases lay in between. The germline V gene encodes CDR1 SGHAT and CDR2 FQNNGV. The CDR3 extends over 16 amino acids. Here the CDR3 DNA reads TGTGCCAGCAGCTCTGAAACCGGGACATTTAACTATGGCTACACCTTC. This encodes CASSSETGTFNYGYTF.

This chain connects TRBV28 to TRBJ1-3; D possibly corresponds to TRBD1 (5 bases). The CDR3 covers 17 residues. V dropped 2 bases and J dropped 2 bases, with 16 bases sitting between them. Germline-derived CDR1 and CDR2 are MDHEN and SYDVKM. CDR3 nucleotides: TGTGCCAGCAGTTTAGGTGGGGGTGGAGGGGCTGGAAACACCATATATTTT. Translating gives CASSLGGGGGAGNTIYF.

The V call is TRBV7-3, the J call TRBJ2-5; 16 bases fit TRBD2. CDR3 length: 17 amino acids. Germline loops: CDR1 SGHTA, CDR2 FQGTGA. The V gene end was trimmed by 6 bases and the J gene end by 5 bases; junction bases not matched to a gene: 9. CDR3 DNA: TGTGCCAGCAGTCCTCACGGGACTAGCGGGGGGGCGGAGACCCAGTACTTC. It encodes CASSPHGTSGGAETQYF.

This chain uses TRBV7-2 with TRBJ2-7; TRBD1 matches at 8 bases. V shed 4 bases and J 5 bases; nucleotides not matched to a gene: 10. CDR1 and CDR2 from the germline V gene are SGHTA and FQGNSA. This CDR3 has 15 residues. The CDR3 coding sequence is TGTGCCAGCAGCTCTGACAGGGGATATAGGGACGAGCAGTACTTC. Encoded protein: CASSSDRGYRDEQYF.

The chain recombines TRBV7-3 with TRBJ1-2, with D perhaps TRBD1 (6 bases). With 5 bases removed from V and 3 bases from J, the gap between germline ends came to 13 bases. CDR1 and CDR2 (germline): SGHTA, FQGTGA. There are 14 residues in the CDR3. The CDR3 reads CASSLRGGDYGYTF. Here the CDR3 DNA reads TGTGCCAGCAGCCTACGGGGGGGCGACTATGGCTACACCTTC.

This clone was recorded only once. The chain links TRBV14 to TRBJ2-7, with a possible D match to TRBD1 (5 bases). CDR3 length: 17 amino acids. Germline V gene lookup returns CDR1 SGHDN and CDR2 FVKESK. The V end was cut by 0 bases, the J end by 2 bases, with 17 bases between. The CDR3 is CASSQEWGLTDPYEQYF. In DNA, the CDR3 is TGTGCCAGCAGCCAAGAATGGGGTTTGACAGACCCCTACGAGCAGTACTTC.

This chain links TRBV6-5 with TRBJ2-7; D unresolved. Germline V gene data show CDR1 as MNHEY and CDR2 as SVGAGI. This CDR3 region has 14 residues. The V and J ends lost 3 bases and 0 bases respectively, with 9 bases between them. The CDR3 region has the DNA TGTGCCAGCAGTTATACTTCGAGCTCCTACGAGCAGTACTTC. Its protein is CASSYTSSSYEQYF.

The chain joins TRBV27 to TRBJ2-7; TRBD1 might be the D (6 bases). CDR1 MNHEY and CDR2 SMNVEV come from the germline V gene (reference sequence). The CDR3 is 16 residues long. Trimming took off 0 bases at V and 2 bases at J, with 14 bases between the two ends. The CDR3 region is CASSLSGHLGPYEQYF. CDR3 DNA: TGTGCCAGCAGTTTATCGGGACACTTAGGCCCCTACGAGCAGTACTTC.

This chain links TRBV18 with TRBJ1-5; D is possibly TRBD1 (6 bases). The CDR3 consists of 20 residues. Germline CDR1 and CDR2: KGHSH and LQKENI. V dropped 2 bases and J dropped 0 bases, with 23 bases sitting between them. CDR3 bases: TGTGCCAGCTCACCAGGGAGGGTTGGGGGGGCCGGCTATAGCAATCAGCCCCAGCATTTT. Its protein is CASSPGRVGGAGYSNQPQHF.

The rearrangement uses TRBV7-9 and TRBJ2-5; D perhaps matches TRBD2 (6 bases). The germline CDR1 and CDR2 sequences are SEHNR and FQNEAQ (reference sequence). V lost 11 bases, J lost 3 bases, and 19 bases lay in between. This CDR3 comprises 14 residues. The CDR3 loop reads CAGGRGEGKETQYF. The CDR3 region has the DNA TGTGCCGGCGGGCGGGGAGAAGGGAAAGAGACCCAGTACTTC.

This clone was counted a few times. In DNA, the CDR3 is TGTGCCAGCAGCCAAGTTGGGGGCGCAGGCACTGAAGCTTTCTTT. Translated, it gives CASSQVGGAGTEAFF. The chain is built from TRBV14 and TRBJ1-1, with D perhaps TRBD1 (6 bases). Germline values: CDR1 SGHDN, CDR2 FVKESK. V gave up 1 base and J gave up 4 bases, with 13 bases separating them. The CDR3 has 15 residues.